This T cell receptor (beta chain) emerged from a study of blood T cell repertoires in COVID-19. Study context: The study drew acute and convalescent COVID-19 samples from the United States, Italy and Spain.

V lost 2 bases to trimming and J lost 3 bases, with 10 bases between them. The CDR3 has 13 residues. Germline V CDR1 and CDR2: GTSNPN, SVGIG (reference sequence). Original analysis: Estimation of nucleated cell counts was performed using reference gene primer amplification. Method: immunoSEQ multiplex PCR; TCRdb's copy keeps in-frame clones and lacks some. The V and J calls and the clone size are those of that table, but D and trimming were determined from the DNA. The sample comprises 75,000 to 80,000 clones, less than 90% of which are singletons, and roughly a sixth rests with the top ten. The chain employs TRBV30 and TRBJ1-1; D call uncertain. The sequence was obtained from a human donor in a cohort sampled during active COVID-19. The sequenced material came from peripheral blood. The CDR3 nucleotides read TGTGCCTGGAGTAACATCAGGCACACTGAAGCTTTCTTT. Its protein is CAWSNIRHTEAFF. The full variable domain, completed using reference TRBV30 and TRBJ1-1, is SQTIHQWPATLVQPVGSPLSLECTVEGTSNPNLYWYRQAAGRGLQLLFYSVGIGQISSEVPQNLSASRPQDRQFILSSKKLLLSDSGFYLCAWSNIRHTEAFFGQGTRLTVV.